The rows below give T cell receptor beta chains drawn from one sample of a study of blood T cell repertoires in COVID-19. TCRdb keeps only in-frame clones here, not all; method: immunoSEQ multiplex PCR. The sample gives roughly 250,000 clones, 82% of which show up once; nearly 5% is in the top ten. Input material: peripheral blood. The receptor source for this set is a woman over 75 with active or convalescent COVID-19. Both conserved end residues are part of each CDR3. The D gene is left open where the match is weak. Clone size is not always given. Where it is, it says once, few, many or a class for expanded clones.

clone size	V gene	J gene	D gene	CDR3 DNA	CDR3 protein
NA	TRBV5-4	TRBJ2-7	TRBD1	TGTGCCAGCAGCTTTAGGACAGGGGGCTACGAGCAGTACTTC	CASSFRTGGYEQYF
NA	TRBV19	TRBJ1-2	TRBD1	TGTGCCAGTAGTACCGGACAGGGTTATGGCTACACCTTC	CASSTGQGYGYTF
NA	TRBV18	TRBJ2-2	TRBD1	TGTGCCAGCTCAAGTGGACAGGATGTTGACGGGGAGCTGTTTTTT	CASSSGQDVDGELFF
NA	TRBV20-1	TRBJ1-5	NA	TGCAGTGCTAGTGTCGGTGCTGGGAGACCCTATAGCAATCAGCCCCAGCATTTT	CSASVGAGRPYSNQPQHF
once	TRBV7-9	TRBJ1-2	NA	TGTGCCAGCAGCTCCGAGGCCCGCTACACCTTC	CASSSEARYTF
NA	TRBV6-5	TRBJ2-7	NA	TGTGCCAGCAGGCAAGACTGGGACACTTCCTACGAGCAGTACTTC	CASRQDWDTSYEQYF
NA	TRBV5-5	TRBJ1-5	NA	TGTGCCAGCAGCCAATCTACAGGGTTCAATCAGCCCCAGCATTTT	CASSQSTGFNQPQHF
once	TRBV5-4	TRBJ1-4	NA	TGTGCCAGCAGCCCGGGGGGCTTGGGGAAACTGTTTTTT	CASSPGGLGKLFF
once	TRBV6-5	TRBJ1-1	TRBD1	TGTGCCAGCAGTAAGACAGGGTTAGATGCTGAAGCTTTCTTT	CASSKTGLDAEAFF
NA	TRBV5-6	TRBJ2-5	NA	TGTGCCAGCAGCCTACAAGAGACCCAGTACTTC	CASSLQETQYF
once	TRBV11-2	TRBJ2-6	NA	TGTGCCAGCAGCTCCCCGCATGCAGGGGACGGGGCCAACGTCCTGACTTTC	CASSSPHAGDGANVLTF
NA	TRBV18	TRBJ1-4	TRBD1	TGTGCCAGCTCAAACAGGGGAACTAATGAAAAACTGTTTTTT	CASSNRGTNEKLFF
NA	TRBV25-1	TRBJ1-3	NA	TGTGCCAGCAAGCCACAGCCCGGAAACACCATATATTTT	CASKPQPGNTIYF
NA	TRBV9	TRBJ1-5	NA	TGTGCCAGCAGCGTAGGTCGCGGAGATCAGCCCCAGCATTTT	CASSVGRGDQPQHF
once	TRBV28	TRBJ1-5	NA	TGTGCCACATCTCAAGACAGTCTAAATCAGCCCCAGCATTTT	CATSQDSLNQPQHF
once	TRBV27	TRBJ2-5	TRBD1	TGTGCCAGCAGTTCAGGACAGGCTACGAAAGAGACCCAGTACTTC	CASSSGQATKETQYF
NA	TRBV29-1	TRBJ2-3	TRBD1	TGCAGCGGAGGACAGGGGCACGTCGGAGATACGCAGTATTTT	CSGGQGHVGDTQYF
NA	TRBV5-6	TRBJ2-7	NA	TGTGCCAGCAGCCGCGGACAGTACGAGCAGTACTTC	CASSRGQYEQYF